A single sample gave rise to the 20 T cell receptor beta chains below, sequenced in a study of T cells in Graves' hyperthyroidism and ophthalmopathy. Using RNA transcripts as the source, TCR beta CDR3 regions were amplified. RT-PCR in the first round (using the HTBI primer set) targeted the TCR CDR3. Each CDR3 protein gets one entry after TCRdb re-called the multiplex PCR reads with MiXCR. This sample carries fewer than 45,000 distinct CDR3 sequences, roughly 52% of them seen once, and the ten largest clones take approximately 6.2%. The material sequenced was blood. These TCRs come from a woman between 45 and 60 years old with Graves' hyperthyroidism that later progressed to Graves' ophthalmopathy.

The table lists this clonotype with many counts. This rearrangement joins TRBV12-3 or TRBV12-4 to TRBJ2-3; D gene ambiguous. The CDR3 is 12 amino acids. V lost 5 bases, J lost 3 bases, and 6 bases lay in between. CDR3 protein: CASSQATDTQYF. CDR3 sequence (DNA): TGTGCCAGCAGTCAGGCGACAGATACGCAGTATTTT.

The chain links TRBV20-1 to TRBJ2-7; 12 bases match TRBD1. Germline V gene data show CDR1 as DFQATT and CDR2 as SNEGSKA (reference sequence). Unmatched junction bases numbered 16, after V lost 8 bases and J lost 2 bases. The CDR3 covers 17 residues. The CDR3 loop is CSTSTHTGTGGPYEQYF. The CDR3 nucleotides read TGCAGTACCAGCACACACACCGGGACAGGGGGCCCCTACGAGCAGTACTTC.

Comment on this clonotype: Germline is not matched at one junction end, which may reflect a read error. CDR3 region: CGARPTSFSFNEQSF. The CDR3 DNA reads as TGCGGTGCCCGTCCGACTAGCTTTAGTTTCAATGAGCAGTCCTTC. The rearrangement links TRBV20-1 to TRBJ2-1, with 7 bases that match TRBD2. The germline V gene has CDR1 DFQATT and CDR2 SNEGSKA (reference sequence). The CDR3 extends over 15 amino acids.

This clonotype was counted many times. The CDR3 reads CASSDQGTNTEAFF. The DNA for the CDR3 is TGCGCCAGCAGCGATCAGGGGACGAACACTGAAGCTTTCTTT. V usage is TRBV5-1 and J usage is TRBJ1-1; maybe TRBD1 (6 bases). The CDR3 contains 14 residues. Germline V gives CDR1 SGHRS, CDR2 YFSETQ. V was shortened by 4 bases and J by 1 base, with 11 bases between the two germline ends. Looking up the rest from reference TRBV5-1 and TRBJ1-1 gives the full variable domain: KAGVTQTPRYLIKTRGQQVTLSCSPISGHRSVSWYQQTPGQGLQFLFEYFSETQRNKGNFPGRFSGRQFSNSRSEMNVSTLELGDSALYLCASSDQGTNTEAFFGQGTRLTVV.

This clonotype appeared many times. The J gene is TRBJ1-1, the V gene TRBV2; 9 bases agree with TRBD1. CDR1 is SNHLY, CDR2 FYNNEI, per germline. V shed 4 bases, J shed 3 bases, and the junction held 3 bases outside the gene matches. The CDR3 has 14 amino acids. CDR3 bases: TGTGCCAGCAGTGGGGGACAGGGATACACTGAAGCTTTCTTT. Its protein is CASSGGQGYTEAFF.

This chain joins TRBV5-1 and TRBJ2-3; D is unclear. Trimming removed 0 bases at V and 3 bases at J, with 11 bases between. Per germline, CDR1 SGHRS and CDR2 YFSETQ. This CDR3 is 15 amino acids long. CDR3 coding DNA: TGCGCCAGCAGCTTGGAATTAGCAGTTACAGATACGCAGTATTTT. Translated, it gives CASSLELAVTDTQYF.

This clonotype was counted ten times or more. The chain combines TRBV19 with TRBJ1-2, with TRBD1 matching over 9 bases. Germline V gene sequence: CDR1 LNHDA, CDR2 SQIVND (reference sequence). The CDR3 consists of 14 residues. The V segment lost 4 bases and the J segment 7 bases; nucleotides outside the gene matches: 7. CDR3 bases: TGTGCCAGTAGTAGCTTAGGGACAGGGAGTGGCTACACCTTC. This encodes CASSSLGTGSGYTF.

In its sample, this clonotype ranks as medium-sized. V gene TRBV19 combines with J gene TRBJ2-3; TRBD2 matches 8 bases. This CDR3 is built from 17 residues. Germline CDR1 and CDR2: LNHDA and SQIVND (reference sequence). The V and J ends lost 6 bases and 5 bases, in that order; junction bases with no gene match: 16. CDR3 amino acids: CASSTGGLEFSGDTQYF. For the CDR3, the DNA is TGTGCCAGTAGCACGGGGGGACTAGAGTTTTCAGGAGATACGCAGTATTTT.

Here the CDR3 reads CASSEWGQEASPLHF. The CDR3 DNA follows: TGCGCCAGCAGTGAGTGGGGACAGGAAGCCTCACCCCTCCACTTT. This sequence joins TRBV10-2 and TRBJ1-6; 8 bases align to TRBD1. The J segment lost 10 bases and the V segment lost 1 base, leaving 6 bases of the junction unmatched. The CDR3 spans 15 residues. Germline V gives CDR1 WSHSY, CDR2 SAAADI.

This clonotype was detected many times. The rearrangement links TRBV3-1 to TRBJ2-3; no firm D call. Trimming stripped 6 bases from V and 1 base from J, with 8 bases between. CDR1 is LGHDT, CDR2 YNNKEL, per germline (reference sequence). This CDR3 has 13 amino acids. The CDR3 protein is CASSRKGTDTQYF. CDR3 sequence (DNA): TGTGCCAGCAGTCGAAAAGGCACAGATACGCAGTATTTT.

Comment on this clonotype: A junction end diverges from the germline sequence, so it may reflect a read error. V is TRBV10-1 and J is TRBJ2-7; D tentatively fits TRBD1 or TRBD2 (6 bases each). CDR3 size: 12 residues. The germline CDR1 and CDR2 sequences are WNHNN and SYGVQD (reference sequence). The CDR3 region has the DNA TGCGCCAGCAATCTCACGGGGGCTCGTAGGGGCTTC. Its translation is CASNLTGARRGF.

This clonotype was found many times. The rearrangement uses TRBV5-4 and TRBJ2-7, with 9 positions matching TRBD2. V lost 0 bases, J lost 2 bases, and 3 bases stayed unmatched. CDR3 length: 15 residues. From germline, CDR1 is SGHNT and CDR2 YYREEE (reference sequence). Written as DNA, the CDR3 is TGTGCCAGCAGCTTGGGACTAGCGGAAACCTACGAGCAGTACTTC. As protein: CASSLGLAETYEQYF.

This clonotype counts as medium-sized. The rearrangement uses TRBV15 and TRBJ2-3, with 7 bases aligning to TRBD1. The junction had 9 bases not matched to a gene; V was cut back by 5 bases and J by 1 base. The CDR3 is made up of 16 amino acids. Germline loops: CDR1 LNHNV, CDR2 YYDKDF (reference sequence). The CDR3 sequence is CATSSRQGVGTDTQYF. The CDR3 DNA reads as TGTGCCACCAGCTCACGACAGGGAGTGGGCACAGATACGCAGTATTTT.

V gene TRBV19 combines with J gene TRBJ1-2, with D possibly TRBD1 on 6 matching bases. The germline V gene has CDR1 LNHDA and CDR2 SQIVND (reference sequence). Trimming left V 5 bases short and J 5 bases short, with 12 bases between. The CDR3 is 13 residues long. The CDR3 protein is CASSLGHPYGYTF. The CDR3 nucleotides read TGTGCCAGTAGTCTGGGACACCCTTATGGCTACACCTTC.

In DNA, the CDR3 is TGTGCCAGTAGGCCTGGCAGCTACCAAGAGACCCAGTACTTC. Translation: CASRPGSYQETQYF. V and J are TRBV19 and TRBJ2-5; D not resolved. The CDR3 runs to 14 residues. The germline V gene has CDR1 LNHDA and CDR2 SQIVND (reference sequence). V lost 6 bases and J lost 0, with 11 bases in between.

This clonotype was observed many times. The chain uses TRBV28 and TRBJ1-2; D is undetermined. Germline CDR1 reads MDHEN; CDR2 reads SYDVKM. There are 13 residues in the CDR3. V lost 7 bases and J lost 2, with 11 bases in between. CDR3 residues: CASMVLGNYGYTF. CDR3 DNA: TGTGCCAGCATGGTCCTAGGCAACTATGGCTACACCTTC.

This clonotype was seen at least ten times. The chain couples TRBV2 to TRBJ1-6; 7 bases match TRBD1. Germline-derived CDR1 and CDR2 are SNHLY and FYNNEI. V lost 0 bases to trimming and J lost 3 bases; unmatched junction nucleotides: 5. This CDR3 has 17 residues. The CDR3 here is CASSEAGGQYYNSPLHF. In nucleotides, the CDR3 is TGTGCCAGCAGTGAAGCTGGGGGACAGTACTATAATTCACCCCTCCACTTT.

This clonotype occurred many times. The V gene is TRBV5-1, the J gene TRBJ2-4, with D tentatively TRBD2 (6 bases). The length of the CDR3 is 14 residues. Germline CDR1 SGHRS, CDR2 YFSETQ. V dropped 5 bases and J dropped 7 bases, with 16 bases sitting between them. This CDR3 reads CASRSGAWDNIQYF. For the CDR3, the DNA is TGCGCCAGCAGGTCGGGAGCGTGGGACAACATTCAGTACTTC.

The table lists this clonotype with many counts. This chain connects TRBV6-2 or TRBV6-3 to TRBJ2-7; 15 bases map to TRBD2. The germline gives CDR1 MNHEY, CDR2 SVGEGT. This CDR3 comprises 19 residues. V shed 0 bases and J 6 bases; nucleotides not matched to a gene: 12. CDR3: CASSYSKGLAGGLWSEQYF. The CDR3 DNA reads as TGTGCCAGCAGTTACTCTAAGGGACTAGCGGGAGGATTATGGTCCGAGCAGTACTTC.

As concerns this clonotype: Germline is not matched at one junction end, which may reflect a read error. V is TRBV12-3 or TRBV12-4 and J is TRBJ1-5; the D gene is possibly TRBD1 (5 bases). The CDR3 is 13 residues long. The CDR3 DNA reads as TGTACCAGCAGATTAACGGGGGACCAGCCCCAGCATTTT. The encoded protein is CTSRLTGDQPQHF.